These T cell receptor beta chains were read from a single sample in a study of T cell responses to AZD1222 COVID-19 vaccine. Produced via immunoSEQ multiplex PCR; TCRdb's table is partial and in-frame only. This sample carries under 150,000 clones, approximately 90% of them seen once, and the ten largest clones take under 2%. Sequenced here: peripheral blood, sampled on day 0 of AZD1222 vaccination. These TCRs come from an adult in good health. CDR3s include the opening cysteine and the closing phenylalanine or tryptophan. D genes are given only for firm matches. Clone sizes are given selectively: once, few, many, or a class where the clone is expanded.

clone_size d_call j_call v_call cdr3_aa cdr3_nt
- - TRBJ2-1 TRBV19 CASSHQSGYNEQFF TGTGCCAGTAGTCACCAATCCGGATACAATGAGCAGTTCTTC
once - TRBJ1-2 TRBV29-1 CSVNGQRPRGYTF TGCAGCGTCAACGGACAGCGCCCTAGGGGCTACACCTTC
- TRBD1 TRBJ1-1 TRBV9 CASSVGQGPFSLNTEAFF TGTGCCAGCAGCGTAGGACAGGGGCCTTTTTCGTTGAACACTGAAGCTTTCTTT
- - TRBJ2-2 TRBV30 CAWSHSSTGELFF TGTGCCTGGAGTCACTCGTCCACCGGGGAGCTGTTTTTT
- TRBD1 TRBJ1-6 TRBV11-2 CASSLATGVSPLHF TGTGCCAGCAGCTTGGCAACAGGGGTGTCACCCCTCCACTTT
once - TRBJ2-3 TRBV9 CASSVESGARDTQYF TGTGCCAGCAGCGTAGAGTCGGGAGCCCGCGATACGCAGTATTTT
- TRBD2 TRBJ2-1 TRBV6-5 CASSYSSGSSYNEQFF TGTGCCAGCAGTTACTCTAGCGGGAGCTCCTACAATGAGCAGTTCTTC
- - TRBJ1-6 TRBV6-5 CASSNSFSPLHF TGTGCCAGCAGTAATTCCTTTTCACCCCTCCACTTT
- TRBD1 TRBJ2-1 TRBV13 CASSLGSGGEQFF TGTGCCAGCAGCTTAGGCTCAGGGGGTGAGCAGTTCTTC
- - TRBJ2-5 TRBV3-1/TRBV3-2 CASSPKHAVRDRSSVETQYF TGTGCCAGCAGCCCAAAACATGCGGTGAGGGACCGCAGTTCAGTCGAGACCCAGTACTTC
- TRBD1 TRBJ2-2 TRBV24-1 CATSFTGGGELFF TGTGCCACCAGCTTTACAGGGGGCGGGGAGCTGTTTTTT
- - TRBJ1-5 TRBV27 CASSLVRGTQPQHF TGTGCCAGCAGTTTAGTCAGGGGAACTCAGCCCCAGCATTTT
- - TRBJ2-5 TRBV4-1 CASSQVRGRGETQYF TGCGCCAGCAGCCAAGTAAGGGGGCGGGGAGAGACCCAGTACTTC
- - TRBJ2-5 TRBV28 CASRSDSSRRAQYF TGTGCCAGCAGGTCGGACAGTTCTCGCAGGGCCCAGTACTTC
- - TRBJ2-5 TRBV6-2/TRBV6-3 CASSLEGGRETQYF TGTGCCAGCAGTTTGGAGGGGGGCCGAGAGACCCAGTACTTC
- - TRBJ1-2 TRBV7-9 CASSRQGHNAYGYTF TGTGCCAGCAGCCGGCAGGGGCACAATGCCTATGGCTACACCTTC
- - TRBJ1-1 TRBV19 CASSGQTGRSAFF TGTGCCAGTTCGGGACAAACCGGGCGATCGGCTTTCTTT
- - TRBJ2-3 TRBV2 CASSEVQAADTQYF TGTGCCAGCAGTGAAGTGCAGGCGGCAGATACGCAGTATTTT
- - TRBJ1-1 TRBV29-1 CSVSGNTEAFF TGCAGCGTTTCAGGAAACACTGAAGCTTTCTTT
- - TRBJ2-3 TRBV15 CATSRGSGASTDTQYF TGTGCCACCAGCAGAGGTAGTGGTGCTAGCACAGATACGCAGTATTTT
- TRBD2 TRBJ2-3 TRBV3-1/TRBV3-2 CASRPGSRGGRTDTQYF TGTGCCAGCAGGCCGGGCTCTCGGGGGGGCCGGACAGATACGCAGTATTTT
- - TRBJ1-4 TRBV29-1 CSVGGRQSNEKLFF TGCAGCGTTGGGGGAAGACAGTCTAATGAAAAACTGTTTTTT
- TRBD2 TRBJ2-1 TRBV4-3 CASSQPGLARNEQFF TGCGCCAGCAGCCAACCCGGACTAGCACGAAATGAGCAGTTCTTC
once TRBD1 TRBJ1-1 TRBV5-4 CASSLTQGTVAFF TGTGCCAGCAGCTTGACACAGGGGACGGTAGCTTTCTTT
once - TRBJ2-1 TRBV7-2 CASSLAPDLSSYNEQFF TGTGCCAGCAGCTTAGCCCCGGACTTGAGCTCCTACAATGAGCAGTTCTTC
- TRBD1 TRBJ1-4 TRBV28 CASSTGGQGREKLFF TGTGCCAGCAGTACCGGGGGACAGGGGAGGGAAAAACTGTTTTTT
once - TRBJ2-7 TRBV12-3/TRBV12-4 CASSLTYEQYF TGTGCCAGCAGCCTTACCTACGAGCAGTACTTC